This T cell receptor beta chain was found in a study of human versus mouse CDR3 diversity and MHC coevolution. Study findings and constraints: Clonal inequality was lowest in most of the three human donors.

The protocol was immunoSEQ multiplex PCR, while the TCRdb copy is restricted to in-frame clones and leaves out a portion. This table holds roughly 80,000 clones, about 94% found once. Of note for this clone: The antigen remains undetermined.

Sequences were obtained from naive CD4+ T cells from blood. The subset: CD45RO-negative CD62L-positive naive CD4 T cells. The TCR was taken from a person aged 25 to 75 in good health.

The CDR3, as DNA: TGCGCCAGCAGATCGGGACAGGTGAACACTGAAGCTTTCTTT. It specifies CASRSGQVNTEAFF. The V and J genes are TRBV5-1 and TRBJ1-1, with 8 bases matching TRBD1. Germline trimming cut 5 bases from V and 0 bases from J; bases unmatched to any gene: 3. This CDR3 is built from 14 residues. Germline lookup yields CDR1 SGHRS and CDR2 YFSETQ.